The 28 T cell receptor beta chains given below trace back to one sample, sequenced in a study of T cells in Graves' hyperthyroidism and ophthalmopathy. RNA transcripts provided the source from which TCR beta CDR3 regions were amplified. A first-round RT-PCR of the TCR CDR3 used the HTBI primer set. One entry per CDR3 protein, called by TCRdb with MiXCR from the multiplex PCR reads. The data contain roughly 750,000 distinct CDR3 sequences, about a sixth of them singletons. Sequences were obtained from blood. All receptors come from a man between 18 and 35 years old with Graves' hyperthyroidism.

This clonotype was counted between two and nine times. The chain carries TRBV20-1 and TRBJ2-2; TRBD1 matches at 7 bases. Germline loops: CDR1 DFQATT, CDR2 SNEGSKA (reference sequence). Trimming removed 1 base from V and 1 base from J; junction bases left unmatched: 6. The CDR3 length is 16 residues. The CDR3 here is CSARALAGGNTGELFF. CDR3 DNA sequence: TGCAGTGCTAGAGCTCTGGCAGGGGGGAACACCGGGGAGCTGTTTTTT.

The chain employs TRBV28 and TRBJ2-7; TRBD1 agrees at 8 bases. CDR3 length: 15 residues. The V gene end was trimmed by 6 bases and the J gene end by 4 bases; junction bases not matched to a gene: 11. The V gene's germline CDR1 is MDHEN and CDR2 SYDVKM. The chain's CDR3 is CASSHVYRGKYEQYF. In DNA form, the CDR3 reads TGTGCCAGCAGCCACGTATACAGGGGGAAATACGAGCAGTACTTC.

This clonotype came up a few times. The rearrangement uses TRBV3-1 and TRBJ2-5; D gene uncertain. V was shortened by 2 bases and J by 1 base, with 8 bases between the two germline ends. Germline assignment: CDR1 LGHDT and CDR2 YNNKEL (reference sequence). The CDR3 covers 14 residues. The CDR3 nucleotides are TGTGCCAGCAGCCAATTCCTAACCCAAGAGACCCAGTACTTC. Encoded protein: CASSQFLTQETQYF.

The gene calls are TRBV5-6 and TRBJ1-1, with 7 bases that match TRBD1. CDR3 length: 12 residues. Unmatched junction bases numbered 2, after V lost 0 bases and J lost 9 bases. Germline CDR1 reads SGHDT; CDR2 reads YYEEEE. CDR3 in DNA: TGTGCCAGCAGCTTGGTTAGGGGGCAAGCTTTCTTT. Protein sequence: CASSLVRGQAFF.

This clonotype was picked up many times. The chain carries TRBV30 and TRBJ1-2; 9 positions match TRBD1. The CDR3 contains 16 residues. Germline assignment: CDR1 GTSNPN and CDR2 SVGIG (reference sequence). V lost 2 bases to trimming and J lost 3 bases; unmatched junction nucleotides: 10. CDR3 region: CAWSLPGTGRDYGYTF. The DNA for the CDR3 is TGTGCCTGGAGTCTCCCCGGGACAGGGCGAGACTATGGCTACACCTTC.

The chain joins TRBV20-1 to TRBJ2-4; 10 bases match TRBD1. Germline assignment: CDR1 DFQATT and CDR2 SNEGSKA (reference sequence). V was clipped by 6 bases and J by 9 bases; unmatched bases: 11. This CDR3 is 14 amino acids long. This CDR3 is CSATTGTGEGIQYF. The CDR3 bases are TGCAGTGCGACAACCGGGACAGGGGAGGGCATTCAGTACTTC.

This sequence joins TRBV6-5 and TRBJ1-2; D is unclear. Germline CDR1 is MNHEY and CDR2 is SVGAGI. The CDR3 contains 14 residues. With 0 bases removed from V and 5 bases from J, the gap between germline ends came to 10 bases. The CDR3: CASSYSFEDYGYTF. DNA of the CDR3: TGTGCCAGCAGTTACTCGTTTGAAGATTATGGCTACACCTTC.

This clonotype turned up a few times. The rearrangement uses TRBV6-2 or TRBV6-3 and TRBJ2-1, with 11 bases matching TRBD2. V gave up 2 bases and J gave up 8 bases; unmatched junction bases: 11. Looked up from germline, CDR1 is MNHEY and CDR2 is SVGEGT. The CDR3 spans 17 residues. CDR3 sequence: CASSYQGLAGPVDEQFF. CDR3 in DNA: TGTGCCAGCAGTTACCAAGGACTAGCGGGCCCCGTCGATGAGCAGTTCTTC.

This clonotype was counted only a few times. This sequence joins TRBV25-1 and TRBJ2-3; possible D gene TRBD2, 6 bases. Germline V gives CDR1 MGHDK, CDR2 SYGVNS. This CDR3 has 15 amino acids. V was trimmed by 9 bases and J by 2 bases, leaving 18 bases between them. CDR3 nucleotide sequence: TGTGCCAGTTCCCCTGTGGAGGGTATCACAGATACGCAGTATTTT. Its protein is CASSPVEGITDTQYF.

To note about this clonotype: Since a much larger clone is just one base distant, this may be a read error. The rearrangement joins TRBV11-3 to TRBJ2-7, with D uncertain. There are 13 residues in the CDR3. V dropped 1 base and J dropped 2 bases, with 6 bases sitting between them. In germline, CDR1 is SGHNT, CDR2 YENEEA. CDR3 loop: CASSLGDPYEQYF. CDR3 in DNA: TGTGCCAGCAGCTTAGGGGATCCCTACGAGCAGTACTTC.

The chain employs TRBV5-5 and TRBJ1-2; D remains ambiguous. Germline lookup yields CDR1 SGHKS and CDR2 YYEKEE (reference sequence). The CDR3 has 16 amino acids. Trimming took 2 bases from V and 2 from J, leaving 16 bases between them. CDR3 in DNA: TGTGCCAGCAGCTTAATCGAACAGCCCCTCAACTATGGCTACACCTTC. It specifies CASSLIEQPLNYGYTF.

The chain couples TRBV7-3 to TRBJ2-1; 7 nucleotides align to TRBD2. The germline V gene has CDR1 SGHTA and CDR2 FQGTGA. This CDR3 has 14 residues. Trimming at V came to 5 bases and at J to 4 bases, leaving 5 bases not matched to a gene. The DNA of the CDR3 is TGTGCCAGCAGCCCCACAGCGGGATACAATGAGCAGTTCTTC. Residues: CASSPTAGYNEQFF. The variable domain in full, with the rest retrieved from reference TRBV7-3 and TRBJ2-1, is GAGVSQTPSNKVTEKGKYVELRCDPISGHTALYWYRQSLGQGPEFLIYFQGTGAADDSGLPNDRFFAVRPEGSVSTLKIQRTERGDSAVYLCASSPTAGYNEQFFGPGTRLTVL.

This clonotype was observed a handful of times. This chain links TRBV6-2 or TRBV6-3 with TRBJ1-1; D is possibly TRBD1 (5 bases). The germline V gene encodes CDR1 MNHEY and CDR2 SVGEGT. V gave up 1 base and J gave up 5 bases, with 14 bases separating them. The CDR3 is 15 amino acids. The CDR3 DNA is TGTGCCAGCAGTTACTTTTACTCAGGGAGTACTGAAGCTTTCTTT. Amino acids: CASSYFYSGSTEAFF.

In its sample, this clonotype was seen many times. The chain uses TRBV3-1 and TRBJ2-2; D is perhaps TRBD1 (6 bases). CDR1 LGHDT and CDR2 YNNKEL come from the germline V gene (reference sequence). The V and J ends lost 4 bases and 12 bases respectively, with 18 bases between them. The CDR3 is made up of 14 amino acids. The CDR3 DNA follows: TGTGCCAGCAGCCCAACCCGTACAGGGACAAAGCTGTTTTTT. Its protein product is CASSPTRTGTKLFF.

The gene calls are TRBV27 and TRBJ1-2; D perhaps matches TRBD1 (5 bases). The germline V and J ends were trimmed by 0 bases and 4 bases, with 12 bases remaining between them. CDR1 and CDR2 from the germline V gene are MNHEY and SMNVEV (reference sequence). The CDR3 has 15 residues. CDR3 nucleotide sequence: TGTGCCAGCAGTTTATCGGGACTTCTTAGCTATGGCTACACCTTC. Translated: CASSLSGLLSYGYTF.

Many counts were recorded for this clonotype. This chain links TRBV28 with TRBJ2-7; 11 bases fit TRBD2. This CDR3 comprises 14 residues. V shed 3 bases, J shed 3 bases, and the junction held 1 base outside the gene matches. Germline CDR1 reads MDHEN; CDR2 reads SYDVKM. In DNA form, the CDR3 reads TGTGCCAGCAGTTTGACTAGCGGGATCTACGAGCAGTACTTC. As protein: CASSLTSGIYEQYF.

There are many counts of this clonotype. CDR3 sequence reads: CSAATRESQNEQFF. CDR3 sequence (DNA): TGCAGTGCGGCCACGAGGGAGTCTCAAAATGAGCAGTTCTTC. The V and J genes are TRBV20-1 and TRBJ2-1; a possible D gene is TRBD2 (5 bases). Germline V gene sequence: CDR1 DFQATT, CDR2 SNEGSKA (reference sequence). The CDR3 contains 14 residues. Trimming left V 6 bases short and J 7 bases short, with 19 bases between.

This clonotype was recorded many times. This sequence joins TRBV20-1 and TRBJ2-3, with D possibly being TRBD2 (5 bases). Trimming took off 7 bases at V and 9 bases at J, with 23 bases between the two ends. The CDR3 contains 14 residues. Germline V gene data show CDR1 as DFQATT and CDR2 as SNEGSKA (reference sequence). The CDR3 nucleotides are TGCAGTGTTGGGAGATCAGCGCCCAGTGGAACGCAGTATTTT. Translated: CSVGRSAPSGTQYF.

The chain uses TRBV7-2 and TRBJ2-1; TRBD2 matches 9 bases. From germline, CDR1 is SGHTA and CDR2 FQGNSA. J was trimmed by 5 bases and V by 1 base; bases with no gene match: 3. The CDR3 covers 15 residues. CDR3 nucleotides: TGTGCCAGCAGCTTAGTAGCGGGAGACCACAATGAGCAGTTCTTC. Residues: CASSLVAGDHNEQFF.

This clonotype was observed at least ten times. The CDR3 region has the DNA TGTGCCTGGAGCGCGGACAGGGCTAATGAAAAACTGTTTTTT. Protein product: CAWSADRANEKLFF. The chain combines TRBV30 with TRBJ1-4, with 8 bases that match TRBD1. The CDR3 sequence is 14 residues long. The V and J ends lost 3 bases and 3 bases, in that order; junction bases with no gene match: 3. The germline CDR1 and CDR2 sequences are GTSNPN and SVGIG (reference sequence).

This clonotype was observed a handful of times. The chain carries TRBV20-1 and TRBJ2-1; tentative D call: TRBD2 (6 bases). V shed 0 bases and J shed 9 bases, with 9 bases lying between them. The CDR3 is 12 residues long. Germline loops: CDR1 DFQATT, CDR2 SNEGSKA (reference sequence). CDR3 sequence reads: CSARDLGLEQFF. The CDR3 bases are TGCAGTGCTAGAGATTTGGGACTTGAGCAGTTCTTC.

The genes are TRBV6-5 and TRBJ2-7, with D unclear. Deletions cut 3 bases from V and 2 bases from J, with 11 bases between. The CDR3 is 14 residues long. Looked up from germline, CDR1 is MNHEY and CDR2 is SVGAGI. The CDR3: CASSYGQMTYEQYF. CDR3 coding DNA: TGTGCCAGCAGTTATGGCCAGATGACCTACGAGCAGTACTTC.

This clonotype appeared many times. The V and J genes are TRBV28 and TRBJ2-5; D not certain. The CDR3 has 14 residues. Germline-derived CDR1 and CDR2 are MDHEN and SYDVKM. Between the trimmed V and J ends, which lost 10 bases and 1 base, there was a span of 16 bases. The CDR3 region is CATRRQAFQETQYF. The CDR3 DNA is TGTGCCACTCGCAGGCAGGCTTTCCAAGAGACCCAGTACTTC.

This clonotype was detected ten times or more. CDR3 loop: CASSPTSGGFYEQYF. CDR3 in DNA: TGTGCCAGCAGCCCGACTAGCGGGGGTTTCTACGAGCAGTACTTC. The V and J genes are TRBV28 and TRBJ2-7, with 12 bases lining up with TRBD2. The V and J ends lost 6 bases and 3 bases, in that order; junction bases with no gene match: 6. In germline, CDR1 is MDHEN, CDR2 SYDVKM. The CDR3 is 15 residues long.

The chain links TRBV10-3 to TRBJ2-7, with a weak D call TRBD2 (6 bases). From germline, CDR1 is ENHRY and CDR2 SYGVKD. V was clipped by 9 bases and J by 0 bases, with 12 bases between them. The CDR3 length is 13 residues. This CDR3 is CAIRGTASYEQYF. The CDR3 nucleotides are TGTGCCATACGCGGGACGGCCTCCTACGAGCAGTACTTC.

This clonotype appeared many times. This chain connects TRBV7-8 to TRBJ2-3; 7 bases agree with TRBD2. CDR3 length: 16 residues. Trimming removed 0 bases from V and 3 bases from J; junction bases left unmatched: 6. From germline, CDR1 is SGHVS and CDR2 FQNEAQ. CDR3 DNA: TGTGCCAGCAGCTTAGCTCGGGAGGTTGGGACAGATACGCAGTATTTT. Protein: CASSLAREVGTDTQYF.

This clonotype was found a few times. The rearrangement links TRBV6-1 to TRBJ1-3; D is undetermined. Germline CDR1 MNHNS, CDR2 SASEGT. The CDR3 extends over 14 amino acids. V was pared by 2 bases and J by 2 bases, with 7 bases between. CDR3 DNA sequence: TGTGCCAGCAGTGAAAGGCTGACTGGAAACACCATATATTTT. It translates to CASSERLTGNTIYF.

The V gene is TRBV29-1, the J gene TRBJ2-3; 9 nucleotides line up with TRBD1. From germline, CDR1 is SQVTM and CDR2 ANQGSEA. With 4 bases clipped from V and 4 bases from J, the junction kept 3 bases outside the gene matches. The CDR3 is 13 residues long. The CDR3 DNA reads as TGCAGCGTTGCAGGACAGGGGTCAGATACGCAGTATTTT. Translation gives CSVAGQGSDTQYF.